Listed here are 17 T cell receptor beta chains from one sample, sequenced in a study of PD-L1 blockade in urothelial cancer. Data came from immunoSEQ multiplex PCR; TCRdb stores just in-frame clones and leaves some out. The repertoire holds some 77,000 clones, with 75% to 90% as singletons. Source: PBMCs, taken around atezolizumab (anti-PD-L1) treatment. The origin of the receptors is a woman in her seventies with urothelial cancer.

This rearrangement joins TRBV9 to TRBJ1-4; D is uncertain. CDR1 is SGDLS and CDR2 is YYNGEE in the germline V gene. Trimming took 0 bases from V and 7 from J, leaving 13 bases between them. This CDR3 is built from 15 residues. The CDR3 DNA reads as TGTGCCAGCAGCGTAGGTACGGGGTGGAGTGAAAAACTGTTTTTT. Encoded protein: CASSVGTGWSEKLFF.

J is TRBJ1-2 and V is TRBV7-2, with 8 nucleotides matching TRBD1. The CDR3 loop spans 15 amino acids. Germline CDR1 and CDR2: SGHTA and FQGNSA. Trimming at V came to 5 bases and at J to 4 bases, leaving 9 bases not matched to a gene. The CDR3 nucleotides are TGTGCCAGCAGCCAAAGGACAGGGCGAGGCTATGGCTACACCTTC. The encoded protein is CASSQRTGRGYGYTF.

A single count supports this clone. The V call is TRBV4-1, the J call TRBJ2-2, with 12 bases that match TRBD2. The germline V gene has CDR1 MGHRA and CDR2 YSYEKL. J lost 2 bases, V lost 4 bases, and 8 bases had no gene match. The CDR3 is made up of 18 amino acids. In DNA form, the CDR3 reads TGCGCCAGCAGCCCTCTTGGGACTAGCGGGCTTAACACCGGGGAGCTGTTTTTT. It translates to CASSPLGTSGLNTGELFF.

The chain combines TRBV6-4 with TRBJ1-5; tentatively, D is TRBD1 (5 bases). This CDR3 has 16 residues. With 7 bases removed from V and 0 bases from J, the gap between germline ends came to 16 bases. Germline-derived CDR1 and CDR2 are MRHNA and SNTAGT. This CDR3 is CASISLQEPSNQPQHF. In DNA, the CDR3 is TGTGCCAGCATTTCCCTACAGGAACCTAGCAATCAGCCCCAGCATTTT.

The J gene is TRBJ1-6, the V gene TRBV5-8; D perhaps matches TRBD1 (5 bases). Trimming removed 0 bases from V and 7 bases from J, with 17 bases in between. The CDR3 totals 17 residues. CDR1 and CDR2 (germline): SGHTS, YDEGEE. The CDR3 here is CASSLERLGGLNSPLHF. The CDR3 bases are TGTGCCAGCAGCTTGGAAAGGTTGGGGGGGTTAAATTCACCCCTCCACTTT.

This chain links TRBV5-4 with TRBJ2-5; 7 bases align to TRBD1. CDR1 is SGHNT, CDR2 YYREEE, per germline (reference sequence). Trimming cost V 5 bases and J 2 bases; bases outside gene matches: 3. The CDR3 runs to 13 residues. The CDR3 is CASSTGQQETQYF. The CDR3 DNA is TGTGCCAGCAGTACGGGACAGCAAGAGACCCAGTACTTC.

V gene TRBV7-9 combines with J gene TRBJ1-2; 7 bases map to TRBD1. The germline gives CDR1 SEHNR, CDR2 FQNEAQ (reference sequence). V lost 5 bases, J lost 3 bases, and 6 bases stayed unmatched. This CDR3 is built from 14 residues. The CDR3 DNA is TGTGCCAGCAGCACAGGGGCGGCGGACTATGGCTACACCTTC. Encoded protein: CASSTGAADYGYTF.

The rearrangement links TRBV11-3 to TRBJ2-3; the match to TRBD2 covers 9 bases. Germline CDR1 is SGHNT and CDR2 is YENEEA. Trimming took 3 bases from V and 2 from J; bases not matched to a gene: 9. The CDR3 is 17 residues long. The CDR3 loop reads CASSLGLAGEDTDTQYF. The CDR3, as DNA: TGTGCCAGCAGCTTGGGGTTAGCGGGGGAGGACACAGATACGCAGTATTTT.

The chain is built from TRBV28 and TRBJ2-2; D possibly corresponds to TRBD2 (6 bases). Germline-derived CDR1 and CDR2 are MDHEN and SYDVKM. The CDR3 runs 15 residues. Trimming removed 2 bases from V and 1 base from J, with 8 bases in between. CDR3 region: CASSLRRGNTGELFF. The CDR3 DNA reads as TGTGCCAGCAGTTTAAGGCGGGGGAACACCGGGGAGCTGTTTTTT.

CDR3 region: CASSQSTGGKTEAFF. CDR3 DNA sequence: TGCGCCAGCAGTCAATCGACAGGGGGAAAGACTGAAGCTTTCTTT. The rearrangement uses TRBV23-1 and TRBJ1-1, with 9 bases lining up with TRBD1. TRBV23-1 counts as an open reading frame of uncertain function. This CDR3 is 15 amino acids long. V lost 0 bases to trimming and J lost 5 bases; unmatched junction nucleotides: 4.

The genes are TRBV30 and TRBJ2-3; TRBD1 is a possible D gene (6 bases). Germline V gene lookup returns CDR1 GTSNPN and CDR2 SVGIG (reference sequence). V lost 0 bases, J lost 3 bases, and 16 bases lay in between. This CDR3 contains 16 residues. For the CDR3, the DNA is TGTGCCTGGAGTGTAGGGCGATCGGGGACAACAGATACGCAGTATTTT. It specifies CAWSVGRSGTTDTQYF.

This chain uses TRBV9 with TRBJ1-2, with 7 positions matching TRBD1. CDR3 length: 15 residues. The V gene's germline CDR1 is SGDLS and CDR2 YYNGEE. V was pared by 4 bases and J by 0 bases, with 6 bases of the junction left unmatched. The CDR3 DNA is TGTGCCAGCAGCTCCCAGGGGGACTCTAACTATGGCTACACCTTC. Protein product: CASSSQGDSNYGYTF.

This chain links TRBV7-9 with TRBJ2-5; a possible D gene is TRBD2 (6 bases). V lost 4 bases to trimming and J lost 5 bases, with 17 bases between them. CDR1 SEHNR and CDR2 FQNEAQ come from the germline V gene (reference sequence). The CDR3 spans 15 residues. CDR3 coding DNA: TGTGCCAGCAGCTATACCGGCCGGGCGGGGGAGACCCAGTACTTC. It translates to CASSYTGRAGETQYF.

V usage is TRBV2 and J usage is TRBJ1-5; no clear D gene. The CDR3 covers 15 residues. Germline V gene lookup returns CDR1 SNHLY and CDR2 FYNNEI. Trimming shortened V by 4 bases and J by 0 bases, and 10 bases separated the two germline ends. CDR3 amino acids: CASSVSRYSNQPQHF. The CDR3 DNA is TGTGCCAGCAGTGTATCCAGATATAGCAATCAGCCCCAGCATTTT.

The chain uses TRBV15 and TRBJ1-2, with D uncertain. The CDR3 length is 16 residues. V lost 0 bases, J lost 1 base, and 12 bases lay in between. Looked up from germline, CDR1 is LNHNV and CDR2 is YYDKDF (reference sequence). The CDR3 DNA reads TGTGCCACCAGCAGAGAGAGGGCAGGCGATAACTATGGCTACACCTTC. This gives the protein CATSRERAGDNYGYTF.

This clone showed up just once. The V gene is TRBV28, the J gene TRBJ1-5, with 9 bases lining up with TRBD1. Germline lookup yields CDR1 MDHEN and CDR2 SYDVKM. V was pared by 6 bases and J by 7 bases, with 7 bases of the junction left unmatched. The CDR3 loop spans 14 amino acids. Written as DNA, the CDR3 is TGTGCCAGCAGCCCGGGACAGGGTGGACAGCCCCAGCATTTT. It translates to CASSPGQGGQPQHF. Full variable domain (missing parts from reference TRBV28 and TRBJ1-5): DVKVTQSSRYLVKRTGEKVFLECVQDMDHENMFWYRQDPGLGLRLIYFSYDVKMKEKGDIPEGYSVSREKKERFSLILESASTNQTSMYLCASSPGQGGQPQHFGDGTRLSIL.

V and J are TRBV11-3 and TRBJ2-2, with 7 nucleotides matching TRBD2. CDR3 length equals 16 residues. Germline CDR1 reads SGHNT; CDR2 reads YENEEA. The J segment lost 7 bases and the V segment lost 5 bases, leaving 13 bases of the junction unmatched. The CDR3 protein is CASSAPSGAASGELFF. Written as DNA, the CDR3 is TGTGCCAGCAGCGCACCTAGCGGTGCGGCAAGCGGGGAGCTGTTTTTT.